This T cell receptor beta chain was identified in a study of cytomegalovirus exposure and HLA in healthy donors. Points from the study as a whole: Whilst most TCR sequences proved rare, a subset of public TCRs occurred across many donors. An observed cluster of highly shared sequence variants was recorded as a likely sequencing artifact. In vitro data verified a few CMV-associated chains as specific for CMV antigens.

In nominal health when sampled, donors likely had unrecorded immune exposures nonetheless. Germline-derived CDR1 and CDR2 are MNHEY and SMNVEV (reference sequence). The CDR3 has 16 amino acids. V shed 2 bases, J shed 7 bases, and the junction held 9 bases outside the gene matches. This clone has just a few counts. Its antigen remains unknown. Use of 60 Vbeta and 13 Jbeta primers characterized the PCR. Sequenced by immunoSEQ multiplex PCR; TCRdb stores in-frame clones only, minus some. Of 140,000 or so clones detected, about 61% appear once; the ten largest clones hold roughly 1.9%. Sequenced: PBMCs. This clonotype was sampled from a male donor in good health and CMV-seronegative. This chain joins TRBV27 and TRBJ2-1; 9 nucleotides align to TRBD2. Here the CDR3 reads CASSLTRGGRINEQFF. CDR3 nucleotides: TGTGCCAGCAGTTTAACGCGGGGGGGCCGGATAAATGAGCAGTTCTTC.